This record concerns one TCR beta chain sequence. The CDR3 loop spans 16 amino acids. Trimming removed 1 base from V and 5 bases from J; junction bases left unmatched: 8. Germline CDR1 LNHNV, CDR2 YYDKDF (reference sequence). This sample stems from a study of blood T cell repertoires in COVID-19. Source study methods: Counts of nucleated cells, estimated from reference gene primer amplification, were obtained. Sequencing was performed with immunoSEQ multiplex PCR; in TCRdb, only in-frame clones are kept and a portion is missing. V, J and clone size reflect that table, while D and trimming were determined from the DNA. Altogether about 380,000 clones are present, roughly 90% being singletons, with the ten largest covering 0.95% to 1.5%.

This TCR was recovered from a man aged 35 to 55 with acute or convalescent COVID-19. The sample consisted of peripheral blood. This chain connects TRBV15 to TRBJ1-5; 7 nucleotides align to TRBD1. CDR3 bases: TGTGCCACCAGCAGAGGGGACAGACAAGTCGATCAGCCCCAGCATTTT. Its translation is CATSRGDRQVDQPQHF.